Following are 17 T cell receptor beta chains from one sample sequenced in a study of blood T cell repertoires in COVID-19. TCRdb keeps only in-frame clones here, not all; method: immunoSEQ multiplex PCR. This table holds 140,000 or so clones, 81% found once. Sample: peripheral blood. These receptors came from a human donor in a cohort sampled during active COVID-19.

This sequence joins TRBV7-9 and TRBJ2-7, with D possibly being TRBD2 (5 bases). The CDR3 loop spans 15 amino acids. Trimming pared 5 bases from V and 2 bases from J, leaving 16 bases between. Germline-derived CDR1 and CDR2 are SEHNR and FQNEAQ (reference sequence). The CDR3 DNA is TGTGCCAGCAGCGGTTTGGGAGTCAGCCCCTACGAGCAGTACTTC. This encodes CASSGLGVSPYEQYF.

The chain employs TRBV12-5 and TRBJ2-1; D uncertain. CDR3 length: 16 amino acids. V was clipped by 4 bases and J by 0 bases, with 13 bases between them. Germline-derived CDR1 and CDR2 are LGHNT and FRNRAP. In nucleotides, the CDR3 is TGTGCTAGTGGTTCCGGCGAGGTCCGCTCCTACAATGAGCAGTTCTTC. Translating it yields CASGSGEVRSYNEQFF.

The chain carries TRBV11-3 and TRBJ2-1; tentatively, D is TRBD2 (5 bases). CDR1 and CDR2 (germline): SGHNT, YENEEA. Trimming pared 1 base from V and 10 bases from J, leaving 11 bases between. The CDR3 runs 13 residues. This chain's CDR3 is CASSLGASPEQFF. The CDR3 coding sequence is TGTGCCAGCAGCTTAGGCGCTAGCCCAGAGCAGTTCTTC.

V gene TRBV5-6 combines with J gene TRBJ2-3, with TRBD1 identical over 11 bases. Per germline, CDR1 SGHDT and CDR2 YYEEEE. V shed 3 bases, J shed 2 bases, and the junction held 11 bases outside the gene matches. The CDR3 contains 18 residues. The CDR3 loop is CASSSTGTGGPTTDTQYF. DNA of the CDR3: TGTGCCAGCAGCTCAACCGGGACAGGGGGACCCACCACAGATACGCAGTATTTT.

Here the CDR3 DNA reads TGCGCCAGCAGCCACGTCGGGACAGGGAATTCTGGGGCCAACGTCCTGACTTTC. Translated, it gives CASSHVGTGNSGANVLTF. V usage is TRBV5-1 and J usage is TRBJ2-6; 9 bases line up with TRBD1. The CDR3 sequence is 18 residues long. V lost 4 bases to trimming and J lost 1 base; unmatched junction nucleotides: 9. In germline, CDR1 is SGHRS, CDR2 YFSETQ.

The V and J genes are TRBV15 and TRBJ2-3, with D perhaps matching TRBD2 (5 bases). This CDR3 comprises 14 residues. Germline V gene data show CDR1 as LNHNV and CDR2 as YYDKDF (reference sequence). Trimming took 7 bases from V and 5 from J, leaving 16 bases between them. The CDR3 bases are TGTGCCACCACCCCGCGCGGGCCGGAAGATACGCAGTATTTT. This sequence encodes CATTPRGPEDTQYF. The full variable domain, rest sourced from reference TRBV15 and TRBJ2-3, is DAMVIQNPRYQVTQFGKPVTLSCSQTLNHNVMYWYQQKSSQAPKLLFHYYDKDFNNEADTPDNFQSRRPNTSFCFLDIRSPGLGDTAMYLCATTPRGPEDTQYFGPGTRLTVL.

This clone was seen a few times. The gene calls are TRBV6-1 and TRBJ2-5, with a weak D call TRBD2 (6 bases). V dropped 2 bases and J dropped 0 bases, with 16 bases sitting between them. The CDR3 totals 17 residues. The germline V gene encodes CDR1 MNHNS and CDR2 SASEGT. The CDR3 region has the DNA TGTGCCAGCAGTGAATTCGTTGGTGGAGGGGACCAAGAGACCCAGTACTTC. Translating it yields CASSEFVGGGDQETQYF.

The chain is built from TRBV28 and TRBJ2-7, with D possibly matching TRBD1 (5 bases). Germline lookup yields CDR1 MDHEN and CDR2 SYDVKM. The CDR3 has 16 amino acids. V gave up 6 bases and J gave up 0 bases, with 18 bases separating them. The CDR3 region is CASSTGGAASSYEQYF. In nucleotides, the CDR3 is TGTGCCAGCAGCACAGGTGGGGCAGCGTCCTCCTACGAGCAGTACTTC.

J is TRBJ2-7 and V is TRBV28; 7 bases are a match to TRBD1. CDR1 and CDR2 (germline): MDHEN, SYDVKM. The V segment lost 6 bases and the J segment 1 base; nucleotides outside the gene matches: 6. This CDR3 is built from 14 residues. The CDR3 region is CASRSPGQSYEQYF. DNA of the CDR3: TGTGCCAGCAGGAGTCCGGGACAGTCCTACGAGCAGTACTTC.

The V gene is TRBV28, the J gene TRBJ2-2, with a weak D call TRBD1 (5 bases). The CDR3 is 15 amino acids. With 3 bases removed from V and 4 bases from J, the gap between germline ends came to 12 bases. The germline V gene has CDR1 MDHEN and CDR2 SYDVKM. This CDR3 is CASSLGQASTGELFF. The CDR3 DNA is TGTGCCAGCAGTTTGGGGCAGGCGAGCACCGGGGAGCTGTTTTTT.

The chain combines TRBV6-2 or TRBV6-3 with TRBJ2-7; 10 nucleotides align to TRBD1. V lost 5 bases, J lost 3 bases, and 7 bases stayed unmatched. CDR1 is MNHEY, CDR2 SVGEGT, per germline. The CDR3 length is 15 residues. The CDR3 DNA is TGTGCCAGCAGTCTCACCGGGACAGGGGACTACGAGCAGTACTTC. Translation: CASSLTGTGDYEQYF.

The chain carries TRBV28 and TRBJ2-7; 11 nucleotides line up with TRBD2. The V gene end was trimmed by 6 bases and the J gene end by 0 bases; junction bases not matched to a gene: 13. Looked up from germline, CDR1 is MDHEN and CDR2 is SYDVKM. The CDR3 contains 18 residues. The CDR3 loop reads CASSPSSSGRSRSYEQYF. The DNA for the CDR3 is TGTGCCAGCAGCCCCTCCTCTAGCGGGAGGTCACGCTCCTACGAGCAGTACTTC.

By frequency in the sample, this clone is medium-sized. This chain connects TRBV5-1 to TRBJ2-7; 7 nucleotides line up with TRBD1. CDR1 is SGHRS, CDR2 YFSETQ, per germline. V dropped 2 bases and J dropped 3; count of bases not matched to a gene: 2. The length of the CDR3 is 13 residues. CDR3 nucleotides: TGCGCCAGCAGCTTACAGGGGATCTACGAGCAGTACTTC. Translation: CASSLQGIYEQYF.

This chain joins TRBV9 and TRBJ1-5; tentatively, D is TRBD1 (5 bases). Trimming took 0 bases from V and 5 from J, leaving 9 bases between them. This CDR3 contains 14 residues. The germline CDR1 and CDR2 sequences are SGDLS and YYNGEE. CDR3 nucleotide sequence: TGTGCCAGCAGCGTAGGGGGCACTGATCAGCCCCAGCATTTT. Its protein product is CASSVGGTDQPQHF.

The rearrangement uses TRBV9 and TRBJ1-2, with D perhaps matching TRBD1 (5 bases). Trimming removed 3 bases at V and 3 bases at J, with 12 bases between. CDR3 length: 14 amino acids. Germline lookup yields CDR1 SGDLS and CDR2 YYNGEE. The CDR3 reads CASSGGGGYYGYTF. The CDR3, as DNA: TGTGCCAGCAGCGGAGGCGGGGGATACTATGGCTACACCTTC.

The chain is built from TRBV11-2 and TRBJ2-5; 11 bases are a match to TRBD2. Germline V gives CDR1 SGHAT, CDR2 FQNNGV. The CDR3 loop spans 15 amino acids. With 5 bases clipped from V and 3 bases from J, the junction kept 5 bases outside the gene matches. The CDR3 sequence: CASSPLLAGEETQYF. In DNA, the CDR3 is TGTGCCAGCAGCCCATTACTAGCGGGAGAAGAGACCCAGTACTTC.

This CDR3 reads CASSLEAGDGTDTQYF. The CDR3 coding sequence is TGCGCCAGCAGCTTGGAGGCGGGGGACGGCACAGATACGCAGTATTTT. The chain combines TRBV5-1 with TRBJ2-3, with 7 positions matching TRBD2. V was pared by 0 bases and J by 1 base, with 5 bases of the junction left unmatched. Germline loops: CDR1 SGHRS, CDR2 YFSETQ. CDR3 length equals 16 residues.